The 11 T cell receptor beta chains listed next were all sequenced from one sample in a study of cytomegalovirus exposure and HLA in healthy donors. The PCR contained 60 Vbeta and 13 Jbeta primers. Here immunoSEQ multiplex PCR was the method, and the copy in TCRdb shows in-frame clones only, minus some. In total, the table holds fewer than 250,000 clones. Sequencing was carried out using PBMCs. The receptors were sampled from a woman under 40 in good health and CMV-seropositive.

This sequence joins TRBV7-9 and TRBJ1-2; D perhaps matches TRBD1 (6 bases). The CDR3 is made up of 15 amino acids. Germline V CDR1 and CDR2: SEHNR, FQNEAQ (reference sequence). V gave up 5 bases and J gave up 6 bases, with 19 bases separating them. The CDR3 spells CASSLFLFSGDGYTF. CDR3 DNA sequence: TGTGCCAGCAGCCTTTTCCTTTTTTCAGGGGATGGCTACACCTTC. The variable domain in full, with the rest retrieved from reference TRBV7-9 and TRBJ1-2, is DTGVSQNPRHKITKRGQNVTFRCDPISEHNRLYWYRQTLGQGPEFLTYFQNEAQLEKSRLLSDRFSAERPKGSFSTLEIQRTEQGDSAMYLCASSLFLFSGDGYTFGSGTRLTVV.

The genes are TRBV11-2 and TRBJ2-7, with 10 bases fitting TRBD1. CDR3 length: 17 residues. Per germline, CDR1 SGHAT and CDR2 FQNNGV. V dropped 6 bases and J dropped 0; count of bases not matched to a gene: 11. The CDR3 is CASRGTGVAGSSYEQYF. CDR3 bases: TGTGCCAGCAGGGGGACAGGGGTGGCGGGGAGCTCCTACGAGCAGTACTTC.

The chain employs TRBV4-3 and TRBJ2-1; 14 bases agree with TRBD2. The CDR3 is 20 amino acids. The germline V gene encodes CDR1 LGHNA and CDR2 YSLEER. The J segment lost 0 bases and the V segment lost 3 bases, leaving 10 bases of the junction unmatched. This chain's CDR3 is CASSHALPGTSGSSYNEQFF. CDR3 coding DNA: TGCGCCAGCAGCCATGCCCTTCCCGGGACTAGCGGGAGCTCCTACAATGAGCAGTTCTTC.

The rearrangement uses TRBV5-6 and TRBJ2-3; possibly TRBD2 for D (6 bases). Trimming removed 0 bases at V and 0 bases at J, with 11 bases between. CDR1 is SGHDT and CDR2 is YYEEEE in the germline V gene. The CDR3 totals 16 residues. The CDR3 DNA sequence: TGTGCCAGCAGCTTGGCCTACGGGACTAGCACAGATACGCAGTATTTT. As protein: CASSLAYGTSTDTQYF.

The chain joins TRBV9 to TRBJ2-3; 7 bases map to TRBD1. Per germline, CDR1 SGDLS and CDR2 YYNGEE. The CDR3 is 16 amino acids. With 0 bases clipped from V and 2 bases from J, the junction kept 6 bases outside the gene matches. The CDR3 region has the DNA TGTGCCAGCAGCGTAGCCTGGGACAGTAACACAGATACGCAGTATTTT. This codes for CASSVAWDSNTDTQYF. The complete variable domain, with remaining parts taken from reference TRBV9 and TRBJ2-3, reads DSGVTQTPKHLITATGQRVTLRCSPRSGDLSVYWYQQSLDQGLQFLIQYYNGEERAKGNILERFSAQQFPDLHSELNLSSLELGDSALYFCASSVAWDSNTDTQYFGPGTRLTVL.

V and J are TRBV4-1 and TRBJ2-7; the match to TRBD1 covers 10 bases. Germline V gene lookup returns CDR1 MGHRA and CDR2 YSYEKL. Trimming at V came to 3 bases and at J to 7 bases, leaving 15 bases not matched to a gene. The CDR3 loop spans 17 amino acids. The CDR3 DNA reads TGCGCCAGCAGCCACAGGATGCTGGGGACAGGGGCGTGGGAGCAGTACTTC. Translating it yields CASSHRMLGTGAWEQYF.

V usage is TRBV11-2 and J usage is TRBJ2-7, with 9 bases identical to TRBD2. The CDR3 is 15 residues long. V gave up 7 bases and J gave up 4 bases; unmatched junction bases: 11. Germline V CDR1 and CDR2: SGHAT, FQNNGV. The CDR3 reads CASTRTAGGPYEQYF. DNA of the CDR3: TGTGCCAGCACCCGCACGGCGGGAGGGCCGTACGAGCAGTACTTC.

The chain uses TRBV7-2 and TRBJ2-7, with TRBD2 identical over 10 bases. The CDR3 has 13 amino acids. Trimming at V came to 8 bases and at J to 3 bases, leaving 4 bases not matched to a gene. CDR1 is SGHTA and CDR2 is FQGNSA in the germline V gene. The DNA for the CDR3 is TGTGCCAGCGGACTAGCGGAGCACTACGAGCAGTACTTC. Its translation: CASGLAEHYEQYF.

The gene calls are TRBV14 and TRBJ1-4; D is ambiguous. The CDR3 has 16 residues. V lost 4 bases and J lost 4, with 16 bases in between. CDR1 and CDR2 (germline): SGHDN, FVKESK. The CDR3 here is CASSPPGSLVNEKLFF. The CDR3 DNA reads as TGTGCCAGCAGCCCGCCGGGGAGCCTAGTTAATGAAAAACTGTTTTTT.

The gene calls are TRBV4-1 and TRBJ2-1; D remains ambiguous. Germline V gives CDR1 MGHRA, CDR2 YSYEKL. V lost 1 base, J lost 10 bases, and 8 bases lay in between. The CDR3 length is 12 residues. The CDR3 reads CASSQVSREQFF. The CDR3 nucleotides read TGCGCCAGCAGCCAAGTGTCGCGGGAGCAGTTCTTC.

The V and J genes are TRBV19 and TRBJ2-1, with D tentatively TRBD2 (5 bases). Per the germline V gene, CDR1 is LNHDA and CDR2 is SQIVND (reference sequence). The CDR3 has 15 residues. V lost 4 bases to trimming and J lost 2 bases, with 12 bases between them. CDR3 coding DNA: TGTGCCAGTAGTAAGACCGGGGTAGCCTACAATGAGCAGTTCTTC. It specifies CASSKTGVAYNEQFF. Full variable domain (rest looked up from reference TRBV19 and TRBJ2-1): DGGITQSPKYLFRKEGQNVTLSCEQNLNHDAMYWYRQDPGQGLRLIYYSQIVNDFQKGDIAEGYSVSREKKESFPLTVTSAQKNPTAFYLCASSKTGVAYNEQFFGPGTRLTVL.